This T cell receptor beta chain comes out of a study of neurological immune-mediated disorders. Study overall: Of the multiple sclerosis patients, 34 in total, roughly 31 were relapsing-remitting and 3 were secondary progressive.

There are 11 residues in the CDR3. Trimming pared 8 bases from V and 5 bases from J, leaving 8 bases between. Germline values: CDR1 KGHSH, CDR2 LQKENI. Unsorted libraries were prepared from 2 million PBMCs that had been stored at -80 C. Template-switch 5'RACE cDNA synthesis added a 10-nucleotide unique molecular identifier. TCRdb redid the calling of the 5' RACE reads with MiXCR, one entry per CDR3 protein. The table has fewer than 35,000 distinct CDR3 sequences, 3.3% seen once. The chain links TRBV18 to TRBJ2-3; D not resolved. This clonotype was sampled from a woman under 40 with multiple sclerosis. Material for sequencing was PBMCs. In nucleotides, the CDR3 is TGTGCCAGCCAAAATAAAGATACGCAGTATTTT. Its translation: CASQNKDTQYF. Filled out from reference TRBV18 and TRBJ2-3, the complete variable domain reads NAGVMQNPRHLVRRRGQEARLRCSPMKGHSHVYWYRQLPEEGLKFMVYLQKENIIDESGMPKERFSAEFPKEGPSILRIQQVVRGDSAAYFCASQNKDTQYFGPGTRLTVL.